These T cell receptor beta chains were read from a single sample in a study of vaccination effects on CD4 cells after COVID-19. Repertoires were generated with immunoSEQ multiplex PCR, while TCRdb's copy carries only in-frame clones and drops some. Of roughly 46,000 clones listed, under 85% were seen once; the top ten hold about 15%. These receptors have no identified antigens. The starting material was CD4+ T cells from PBMCs cultured with HCoV-OC43 spike peptides, obtained after COVID-19 vaccination. These receptors were taken from a human donor who received a COVID-19 vaccine. Each CDR3 is given with its conserved first and last residue. Fields, in order: J gene, clone size, V gene, D gene, CDR3 DNA, CDR3 protein. The D gene is left open where the match is weak. The size of a clone is reported for some rows only, either as once, few or many, or as a class for expanded clones.

j_gene: TRBJ1-6; abundance: few; v_gene: TRBV18; d_gene: -; CDR3nt: TGTGCCAGCTCTCTCACAGGATCTAATTCACCCCTCCACTTT; CDR3aa: CASSLTGSNSPLHF
j_gene: TRBJ1-2; abundance: few; v_gene: TRBV5-5; d_gene: -; CDR3nt: TGTGCCAGCAAAAATGACAGGAGTGGCTATGGCTACACCTTC; CDR3aa: CASKNDRSGYGYTF
j_gene: TRBJ1-1; abundance: -; v_gene: TRBV30; d_gene: -; CDR3nt: TGTGCCTGGAGCAGGGCGGGGCGGGGGAACACTGAAGCTTTCTTT; CDR3aa: CAWSRAGRGNTEAFF
j_gene: TRBJ1-2; abundance: once; v_gene: TRBV29-1; d_gene: -; CDR3nt: TGCAGCGTTGGCCCTGTTAACTATGGCTACACCTTC; CDR3aa: CSVGPVNYGYTF
j_gene: TRBJ1-1; abundance: -; v_gene: TRBV29-1; d_gene: -; CDR3nt: TGCAGCGTTCAGGGTTATCAAAAGAACACTGAAGCTTTCTTT; CDR3aa: CSVQGYQKNTEAFF
j_gene: TRBJ2-1; abundance: -; v_gene: TRBV11-2; d_gene: TRBD2; CDR3nt: TGTGCCAGCAGATCGAGGACTAGCGGGAACTACAATGAGCAGTTCTTC; CDR3aa: CASRSRTSGNYNEQFF
j_gene: TRBJ2-1; abundance: -; v_gene: TRBV6-5; d_gene: -; CDR3nt: TGTGCCAGCAATCTAGGGATCTACAATGAGCAGTTCTTC; CDR3aa: CASNLGIYNEQFF
j_gene: TRBJ1-1; abundance: few; v_gene: TRBV29-1; d_gene: -; CDR3nt: TGCAGCGTTGAAGCGGAGGAAGACACTGAAGCTTTCTTT; CDR3aa: CSVEAEEDTEAFF
j_gene: TRBJ1-6; abundance: few; v_gene: TRBV15; d_gene: -; CDR3nt: TGTGCCACCAGCACCCCAGCGACGGGGTATAATTCACCCCTCCACTTT; CDR3aa: CATSTPATGYNSPLHF
j_gene: TRBJ2-3; abundance: -; v_gene: TRBV7-9; d_gene: -; CDR3nt: TGTGCCAGCAGCTTAGGGAACAGGGTAGATACGCAGTATTTT; CDR3aa: CASSLGNRVDTQYF
j_gene: TRBJ1-3; abundance: -; v_gene: TRBV18; d_gene: -; CDR3nt: TGTGCCAGCTCACCATTTGAGGGTAGAGGAAACACCATATATTTT; CDR3aa: CASSPFEGRGNTIYF
j_gene: TRBJ1-1; abundance: -; v_gene: TRBV6-1; d_gene: -; CDR3nt: TGTGCCAGCAGTGAACTGCTGGGAAGTAACACTGAAGCTTTCTTT; CDR3aa: CASSELLGSNTEAFF
j_gene: TRBJ1-2; abundance: -; v_gene: TRBV19; d_gene: -; CDR3nt: TGTGCCAGTAGTATTGCGACAACAGAATATGGCTACACCTTC; CDR3aa: CASSIATTEYGYTF
j_gene: TRBJ1-3; abundance: -; v_gene: TRBV29-1; d_gene: -; CDR3nt: TGCAGCGTTGTTGTTGGGGCCGGAGGAAACACCATATATTTT; CDR3aa: CSVVVGAGGNTIYF
j_gene: TRBJ1-3; abundance: -; v_gene: TRBV6-5; d_gene: -; CDR3nt: TGTGCCAGCAGTTACGGCTTCTCTGGAAACACCATATATTTT; CDR3aa: CASSYGFSGNTIYF
j_gene: TRBJ1-2; abundance: -; v_gene: TRBV10-3; d_gene: -; CDR3nt: TGTGCCATCGGGGCCTGGGGCGATGGCTACACCTTC; CDR3aa: CAIGAWGDGYTF
j_gene: TRBJ2-1; abundance: -; v_gene: TRBV30; d_gene: TRBD2; CDR3nt: TGTGCCTGGACTAGCGGGGGGGCGGTGTTTTACTCCTACTCCTACAATGAGCAGTTCTTC; CDR3aa: CAWTSGGAVFYSYSYNEQFF
j_gene: TRBJ2-5; abundance: -; v_gene: TRBV5-1; d_gene: TRBD1; CDR3nt: TGCGCCAGCAGCCTAGGACAGGGCTCGTTGGAGACCCAGTACTTC; CDR3aa: CASSLGQGSLETQYF
j_gene: TRBJ2-3; abundance: once; v_gene: TRBV6-5; d_gene: -; CDR3nt: TGTGCCAGCAGTTTAAGCGATACGCAGTATTTT; CDR3aa: CASSLSDTQYF
j_gene: TRBJ1-1; abundance: -; v_gene: TRBV5-5; d_gene: -; CDR3nt: TGTGCCAGCAGCTTGGCCTCGGGGCTGATGAACACTGAAGCTTTCTTT; CDR3aa: CASSLASGLMNTEAFF
j_gene: TRBJ2-2; abundance: -; v_gene: TRBV3-1/TRBV3-2; d_gene: TRBD2; CDR3nt: TGTGCCAGCAGGGGTAGCGGGAGTGTCACCGGGGAGCTGTTTTTT; CDR3aa: CASRGSGSVTGELFF
j_gene: TRBJ2-4; abundance: few; v_gene: TRBV24-1; d_gene: -; CDR3nt: TGTGCCACCAGTGAACCCGGGAAGGGCGGAAACATTCAGTACTTC; CDR3aa: CATSEPGKGGNIQYF
j_gene: TRBJ2-4; abundance: few; v_gene: TRBV29-1; d_gene: TRBD1; CDR3nt: TGCAGCGCTCGGACAGGGGACATTCAGTACTTC; CDR3aa: CSARTGDIQYF
j_gene: TRBJ2-2; abundance: once; v_gene: TRBV7-2; d_gene: -; CDR3nt: TGTGCCAGCAGCTTACCCTTAACCGGGACCAGGAGGCCCGGGGAGCTGTTTTTT; CDR3aa: CASSLPLTGTRRPGELFF
j_gene: TRBJ2-3; abundance: once; v_gene: TRBV6-5; d_gene: -; CDR3nt: TGTGCCAGCGCCCGGACAAGTCGGTACACAGATACGCAGTATTTT; CDR3aa: CASARTSRYTDTQYF
j_gene: TRBJ2-1; abundance: few; v_gene: TRBV10-3; d_gene: TRBD2; CDR3nt: TGTGCCATCAGTGCCGCAGCGGGAGCGATCAATGAGCAGTTCTTC; CDR3aa: CAISAAAGAINEQFF
j_gene: TRBJ2-3; abundance: once; v_gene: TRBV3-1/TRBV3-2; d_gene: TRBD2; CDR3nt: TGTGCCAGCAGCCCACGGACTAGCGGGAGGCCCTCCACAGATACGCAGTATTTT; CDR3aa: CASSPRTSGRPSTDTQYF
j_gene: TRBJ1-4; abundance: -; v_gene: TRBV2; d_gene: -; CDR3nt: TGTGCCAGCAGTGAAAGGTTCAGAAAAGAGAATGAAAAACTGTTTTTT; CDR3aa: CASSERFRKENEKLFF
j_gene: TRBJ2-1; abundance: -; v_gene: TRBV4-2; d_gene: -; CDR3nt: TGTGCCAGCAGCCGGGTTGGGGTGGGGGGCGGTGAGCAGTTCTTC; CDR3aa: CASSRVGVGGGEQFF
j_gene: TRBJ2-3; abundance: -; v_gene: TRBV18; d_gene: TRBD1; CDR3nt: TGTGCCAGCTCACCACAACAGGGGGCGCAAGATACGCAGTATTTT; CDR3aa: CASSPQQGAQDTQYF
j_gene: TRBJ1-2; abundance: -; v_gene: TRBV6-5; d_gene: -; CDR3nt: TGTGCCAGCAGTCAACGGGACGACTATGGCTACACCTTC; CDR3aa: CASSQRDDYGYTF
j_gene: TRBJ1-5; abundance: -; v_gene: TRBV3-1/TRBV3-2; d_gene: -; CDR3nt: TGTGCCAGCAGTCCAAGTGGCAGAAATCAGCCCCAGCATTTT; CDR3aa: CASSPSGRNQPQHF
j_gene: TRBJ1-2; abundance: few; v_gene: TRBV20-1; d_gene: -; CDR3nt: TGCAGTGCTAGTACCGGGGGGCAGGGTTATGGCTACACCTTC; CDR3aa: CSASTGGQGYGYTF
j_gene: TRBJ1-6; abundance: -; v_gene: TRBV10-1; d_gene: -; CDR3nt: TGCGCCAGCAGTGGGGATCGCTCACCCCTCCACTTT; CDR3aa: CASSGDRSPLHF
j_gene: TRBJ1-1; abundance: -; v_gene: TRBV3-1/TRBV3-2; d_gene: -; CDR3nt: TGTGCCAGCAGCAGTGGGTGGAAAGCTTTCTTT; CDR3aa: CASSSGWKAFF
j_gene: TRBJ2-6; abundance: -; v_gene: TRBV6-4; d_gene: -; CDR3nt: TGTGCCAGCACCTTTAACTCTGGGGCCAACGTCCTGACTTTC; CDR3aa: CASTFNSGANVLTF